This T cell receptor beta chain derives from a study of OX40 agonist ivuxolimab in advanced cancers. TCRdb keeps only in-frame clones here, not all; method: immunoSEQ multiplex PCR. The sample includes tens of thousands of clones, roughly 92% of them seen just once. This receptor was taken from an adult with an advanced solid tumor such as melanoma, head and neck, liver or kidney cancer. Sequenced material: CD4+ or CD8+ T cells sorted from blood, taken in a trial of the OX40 agonist ivuxolimab.

CDR3 loop: CASSYSLGDGNTEAFF. The CDR3 DNA is TGTGCCAGCAGTTACTCATTAGGGGACGGGAACACTGAAGCTTTCTTT. This rearrangement joins TRBV6-5 to TRBJ1-1, with D possibly being TRBD1 (5 bases). Trimming removed 0 bases from V and 1 base from J, with 12 bases in between. The CDR3 runs 16 residues. Germline V CDR1 and CDR2: MNHEY, SVGAGI.